This T cell receptor (beta chain) emerged from a study of cytomegalovirus exposure and HLA in healthy donors. Points from the study as a whole: Exclusion as indistinguishable affected some V segments, including TRBV6-2 and TRBV6-3.

With respect to this clone: Its specificity is not known.

The CDR3 has 13 amino acids. CDR1 and CDR2 from the germline V gene are SGHRS and YFSETQ. The ends were cut back, 4 bases at V and 4 bases at J, with 11 bases in the middle. Primers included in the PCR were 60 Vbeta and 13 Jbeta primers. TCRdb's table, derived via immunoSEQ multiplex PCR, lists solely in-frame clones and lacks some. Of over 200,000 clones listed, roughly 79% are singletons. This receptor was taken from a middle-aged woman in good health and CMV-seronegative. Sequencing was carried out using PBMCs. The J gene is TRBJ1-1, the V gene TRBV5-1; D remains unclear. In nucleotides, the CDR3 is TGCGCCAGCAGCATAACAGCCCTCACTGAAGCTTTCTTT. The encoded protein is CASSITALTEAFF.